The rows below give T cell receptor beta chains drawn from one sample of a study of Graves' ophthalmopathy and Graves' hyperthyroidism. One entry per CDR3 protein results from TCRdb running MiXCR on the multiplex PCR reads. The repertoire has 450,000 to 600,000 distinct CDR3 sequences, under 45% of them found once; the top ten carry about 4.2%. Sequencing input: peripheral blood or thyroid tissue (not recorded which). The receptors originated from an adult man with Graves' hyperthyroidism. CDR3s include the opening cysteine and the closing phenylalanine or tryptophan.

V gene: TRBV3-1; CDR3 length: 17; J gene: TRBJ2-7; CDR3 protein: CASSQGSGRPRSYEQYF
V gene: TRBV24-1; CDR3 length: 15; J gene: TRBJ2-3; CDR3 protein: CATSESGTSTDTQYF
V gene: TRBV7-9; CDR3 length: 13; J gene: TRBJ2-7; CDR3 protein: CASGSGNSYEQYF
V gene: TRBV4-1; CDR3 length: 18; J gene: TRBJ1-5; CDR3 protein: CASSQVIVLGHRNQPQHF
V gene: TRBV20-1; CDR3 length: 16; J gene: TRBJ2-4; CDR3 protein: CSASRDGGTVENIQYF
V gene: TRBV20-1; CDR3 length: 16; J gene: TRBJ2-2; CDR3 protein: CSARPGTGGRTGELFF
V gene: TRBV7-9; CDR3 length: 15; J gene: TRBJ2-1; CDR3 protein: CASSTGAEGINEQFF
V gene: TRBV5-1; CDR3 length: 16; J gene: TRBJ2-2; CDR3 protein: CASSHLQGPNTGELFF
V gene: TRBV3-1; CDR3 length: 15; J gene: TRBJ1-5; CDR3 protein: CASSHSTETNQPQHF
V gene: TRBV7-2; CDR3 length: 23; J gene: TRBJ1-1; CDR3 protein: CASSLVGPNNEQDRGHRGAEAFF
V gene: TRBV7-9; CDR3 length: 15; J gene: TRBJ2-2; CDR3 protein: CASSLISVGTGELFF
V gene: TRBV29-1; CDR3 length: 10; J gene: TRBJ1-2; CDR3 protein: CSVETGGYTF
V gene: TRBV6-5; CDR3 length: 15; J gene: TRBJ2-7; CDR3 protein: CASRDGGLGGGEQYF
V gene: TRBV7-9; CDR3 length: 15; J gene: TRBJ1-2; CDR3 protein: CASSLGAGHNYGYTF
V gene: TRBV7-8; CDR3 length: 14; J gene: TRBJ1-2; CDR3 protein: CASSQVGPIYGYTF
V gene: TRBV10-3; CDR3 length: 13; J gene: TRBJ1-3; CDR3 protein: CAISVREGNTIYF
V gene: TRBV5-8; CDR3 length: 15; J gene: TRBJ2-7; CDR3 protein: CASSPRQQPDYEQYF
V gene: TRBV20-1; CDR3 length: 15; J gene: TRBJ2-5; CDR3 protein: CSARDFGRVAETQYF
V gene: TRBV20-1; CDR3 length: 13; J gene: TRBJ2-5; CDR3 protein: CSARYGNEETQYF
V gene: TRBV20-1; CDR3 length: 14; J gene: TRBJ2-3; CDR3 protein: CSALTAWSTDTQYF
V gene: TRBV2; CDR3 length: 15; J gene: TRBJ2-2; CDR3 protein: CASRVGPENTGELFF
V gene: TRBV5-1; CDR3 length: 15; J gene: TRBJ1-3; CDR3 protein: CASSVGTGSGNTIYF
V gene: TRBV6-2/TRBV6-3; CDR3 length: 14; J gene: TRBJ1-5; CDR3 protein: CASRNRQGTQPQHF
V gene: TRBV7-2; CDR3 length: 15; J gene: TRBJ1-4; CDR3 protein: CASSITQGWDEKLFF
V gene: TRBV5-1; CDR3 length: 17; J gene: TRBJ2-7; CDR3 protein: CASSLTRGRATSYEQYF
V gene: TRBV18; CDR3 length: 12; J gene: TRBJ1-1; CDR3 protein: CASSPGTGEAFF
V gene: TRBV20-1; CDR3 length: 16; J gene: .; CDR3 protein: CSATKGGFNAYNEQFF
V gene: TRBV29-1; CDR3 length: 14; J gene: TRBJ1-2; CDR3 protein: CAWMEEGVNYGYTF
V gene: TRBV14; CDR3 length: 16; J gene: TRBJ1-6; CDR3 protein: CASSQESGVYNSPLHF
V gene: TRBV7-7; CDR3 length: 14; J gene: TRBJ1-3; CDR3 protein: CASSPDTSGNTIYF
V gene: TRBV24-1; CDR3 length: 15; J gene: .; CDR3 protein: CATSDPGLAGDEQFF
V gene: TRBV19; CDR3 length: 14; J gene: TRBJ2-3; CDR3 protein: CASSIPGLVDTQYF
V gene: TRBV9; CDR3 length: 15; J gene: TRBJ1-2; CDR3 protein: CASSVAPGQARGYTF
V gene: TRBV20-1; CDR3 length: 14; J gene: TRBJ2-5; CDR3 protein: CSAIPPQGQETQYF
V gene: TRBV6-2/TRBV6-3; CDR3 length: 15; J gene: TRBJ2-5; CDR3 protein: CASGARTYGQETQYF
V gene: TRBV3-1; CDR3 length: 12; J gene: TRBJ1-1; CDR3 protein: CASSQWNTEAFF
V gene: TRBV5-8; CDR3 length: 12; J gene: TRBJ1-2; CDR3 protein: CASSLGQYGYTF
V gene: TRBV7-2; CDR3 length: 15; J gene: TRBJ1-6; CDR3 protein: CASSLSQGANSPLHF
V gene: TRBV24-1; CDR3 length: 13; J gene: TRBJ2-7; CDR3 protein: CATSDASAYEQYF
V gene: TRBV7-2; CDR3 length: 17; J gene: TRBJ2-1; CDR3 protein: CASSGRLAGGTYNEQFF
V gene: TRBV29-1; CDR3 length: 13; J gene: TRBJ2-5; CDR3 protein: CSSYAGGPETQYF
V gene: TRBV7-9; CDR3 length: 13; J gene: TRBJ2-1; CDR3 protein: CASTPDGGHEQFF
V gene: TRBV20-1; CDR3 length: 15; J gene: TRBJ1-5; CDR3 protein: CSARAEVVSNQPQHF
V gene: TRBV7-9; CDR3 length: 14; J gene: TRBJ1-4; CDR3 protein: CASSLASGFEKLFF
V gene: TRBV3-1; CDR3 length: 15; J gene: TRBJ2-7; CDR3 protein: CASSPPGRSSYEQYF
V gene: TRBV20-1; CDR3 length: 15; J gene: TRBJ2-2; CDR3 protein: CSAREAARNTGELFF
V gene: TRBV7-7; CDR3 length: 15; J gene: TRBJ2-5; CDR3 protein: CASSSPEGSQETQYF
V gene: TRBV10-1; CDR3 length: 16; J gene: TRBJ2-2; CDR3 protein: CASSESTGANTGELFF
V gene: TRBV24-1; CDR3 length: 15; J gene: TRBJ2-6; CDR3 protein: CATSDLGQGANVLTF
V gene: TRBV28; CDR3 length: 12; J gene: TRBJ1-1; CDR3 protein: CASSLPGAEAFF
V gene: TRBV19; CDR3 length: 15; J gene: TRBJ1-6; CDR3 protein: CASSSTGTANSPLHF
V gene: TRBV6-5; CDR3 length: 13; J gene: TRBJ1-6; CDR3 protein: CASRDGTGLPLHF
V gene: TRBV7-8; CDR3 length: 13; J gene: TRBJ1-1; CDR3 protein: CASSSYTESEAFF
V gene: TRBV10-3; CDR3 length: 13; J gene: TRBJ1-2; CDR3 protein: CAISGTGAYGYTF
V gene: TRBV2; CDR3 length: 16; J gene: TRBJ2-6; CDR3 protein: CASSEGPREGANVLTF
V gene: TRBV12-3/TRBV12-4; CDR3 length: 12; J gene: TRBJ1-2; CDR3 protein: CATETGIYGYTF